The 12 T cell receptor beta chains in this list originate from one sample, sequenced in a study of shared clonotypes between healthy human individuals. TCRdb's copy holds only in-frame clones and misses some; the assay was immunoSEQ multiplex PCR. The profile covers fewer than 850,000 clones, with 90% appearing a single time and 34% taken by the ten largest. The sequenced sample was memory CD8+ T cells from PBMCs. Subset defined: CD45RO+ cells pooled with CCR7-negative TemRA cells. The source is a man aged 18 to 29 in good health. Some clones in this sample may be carry-over from other donors' samples.

This sequence joins TRBV7-6 and TRBJ1-2, with 10 positions matching TRBD1. CDR3 length: 15 residues. The germline V gene encodes CDR1 SGHVS and CDR2 FNYEAQ. The junction had 7 bases not matched to a gene; V was cut back by 5 bases and J by 4 bases. The CDR3 DNA follows: TGTGCCAGCAGCCCAGGGACAGGGGTAGGCTATGGCTACACCTTC. Protein product: CASSPGTGVGYGYTF.

This rearrangement joins TRBV12-5 to TRBJ2-1; D call uncertain. V lost 11 bases and J lost 5, with 19 bases in between. This CDR3 contains 14 residues. CDR1 is LGHNT, CDR2 FRNRAP, per germline. The CDR3 reads CAYPGVPLNNEQFF. Here the CDR3 DNA reads TGTGCTTACCCTGGCGTCCCTCTCAACAATGAGCAGTTCTTC. Full variable domain (remainder filled in from reference TRBV12-5 and TRBJ2-1): DARVTQTPRHKVTEMGQEVTMRCQPILGHNTVFWYRQTMMQGLELLAYFRNRAPLDDSGMPKDRFSAEMPDATLATLKIQPSEPRDSAVYFCAYPGVPLNNEQFFGPGTRLTVL.

The chain employs TRBV7-8 and TRBJ1-4, with 10 nucleotides matching TRBD1. V dropped 5 bases and J dropped 0; count of bases not matched to a gene: 3. Germline V lookup: CDR1 SGHVS, CDR2 FQNEAQ. This CDR3 is 16 amino acids long. CDR3: CASSGQGVATNEKLFF. Here the CDR3 DNA reads TGTGCCAGCAGCGGACAGGGGGTCGCAACTAATGAAAAACTGTTTTTT. Based on the CDR3 plus reference TRBV7-8 and TRBJ1-4, the full variable domain is GAGVSQSPRYKVAKRGQDVALRCDPISGHVSLFWYQQALGQGPEFLTYFQNEAQLDKSGLPSDRFFAERPEGSVSTLKIQRTQQEDSAVYLCASSGQGVATNEKLFFGSGTQLSVL.

This chain connects TRBV7-9 to TRBJ2-7; weak D call: TRBD2 (5 bases). The V end was cut by 0 bases, the J end by 3 bases, with 6 bases between. CDR1 and CDR2 (germline): SEHNR, FQNEAQ (reference sequence). CDR3 length: 13 amino acids. As DNA, the CDR3 is TGTGCCAGCAGCTTAGCTCGGGGCTACGAGCAGTACTTC. It translates to CASSLARGYEQYF.

This clone was counted once. The J gene is TRBJ2-1, the V gene TRBV6-5; maybe TRBD2 (5 bases). The CDR3 sequence is 14 residues long. Germline CDR1 reads MNHEY; CDR2 reads SVGAGI. Between the trimmed V and J ends, which lost 10 bases and 7 bases, there was a span of 20 bases. The CDR3 region is CATGHFRTPNEQFF. The CDR3 DNA reads TGTGCCACGGGCCACTTTCGGACTCCTAATGAGCAGTTCTTC.

V gene TRBV6-4 combines with J gene TRBJ2-1, with 13 positions matching TRBD2. The germline CDR1 and CDR2 sequences are MRHNA and SNTAGT. The CDR3 runs 13 residues. V dropped 5 bases and J dropped 12; count of bases not matched to a gene: 4. CDR3 coding DNA: TGTGCCAGCAGTCCCGGACTAGCGGGAGTGCAGTTCTTC. The encoded protein is CASSPGLAGVQFF.

The chain combines TRBV9 with TRBJ1-1, with D unresolved. V lost 4 bases to trimming and J lost 4 bases, with 11 bases between them. Germline CDR1 SGDLS, CDR2 YYNGEE. This CDR3 has 13 residues. The CDR3 reads CASSSPVSTEAFF. CDR3 DNA: TGTGCCAGCAGCTCCCCGGTAAGCACTGAAGCTTTCTTT.

V usage is TRBV29-1 and J usage is TRBJ1-2; D ambiguous. The CDR3 sequence is 13 residues long. Per the germline V gene, CDR1 is SQVTM and CDR2 is ANQGSEA. V lost 5 bases and J 4 bases, leaving 14 bases between the germline ends. The CDR3: CSVLHSTFYGYTF. The CDR3 DNA follows: TGCAGCGTTCTGCACAGCACCTTCTATGGCTACACCTTC.

V usage is TRBV28 and J usage is TRBJ2-7, with TRBD1 identical over 8 bases. V gave up 11 bases and J gave up 0 bases; unmatched junction bases: 9. The germline gives CDR1 MDHEN, CDR2 SYDVKM. The CDR3 consists of 14 residues. In nucleotides, the CDR3 is TGTGCCGGTAGTAGACAGGGGTTCTCCTACGAGCAGTACTTC. Translating it yields CAGSRQGFSYEQYF.

This clone was detected once. The CDR3 sequence: CASSFPQRTQNTGELFF. In nucleotides, the CDR3 is TGTGCCAGCAGCTTCCCCCAGCGGACCCAGAACACCGGGGAGCTGTTTTTT. J is TRBJ2-2 and V is TRBV7-9; D is perhaps TRBD2 (5 bases). The CDR3 is 17 residues long. V dropped 3 bases and J dropped 1 base, with 15 bases sitting between them. Germline lookup yields CDR1 SEHNR and CDR2 FQNEAQ (reference sequence).

The chain recombines TRBV7-2 with TRBJ1-3; TRBD1 might be the D (5 bases). This CDR3 has 15 residues. Germline V lookup: CDR1 SGHTA, CDR2 FQGNSA. V lost 4 bases, J lost 4 bases, and 14 bases lay in between. CDR3: CASSSRIRDGNTIYF. The CDR3 DNA is TGTGCCAGCAGCTCTCGAATCAGGGACGGAAACACCATATATTTT.

The sample holds a few counts of this clone. This chain uses TRBV25-1 with TRBJ1-6; possible D gene TRBD1, 5 bases. Germline V gives CDR1 MGHDK, CDR2 SYGVNS. V was trimmed by 5 bases and J by 4 bases, leaving 6 bases between them. The CDR3 length is 13 residues. CDR3 protein: CASSWGYNSPLHF. DNA of the CDR3: TGTGCCAGCAGTTGGGGGTATAATTCACCCCTCCACTTT.